These T cell receptor beta chains were read from a single sample in a study of blood T cell repertoires in COVID-19. Assay: immunoSEQ multiplex PCR; the TCRdb copy retains only in-frame clones and omits some. Of approximately 390,000 clones listed, approximately 86% were seen once; the top ten hold roughly 2%. Sequencing used PBMCs or T cells enriched from blood (not recorded which). All receptors come from a woman aged 40 to 50 with acute COVID-19. Both conserved end residues are part of each CDR3. D genes are given only for firm matches. The size entry is marked missing in some rows and otherwise reads once, few, many or a size class.

J gene	D gene	clone size	V gene	CDR3 protein	CDR3 DNA
TRBJ2-7	.	.	TRBV19	CASSIDPGRNYEQYF	TGTGCCAGTAGTATAGATCCAGGCCGAAACTACGAGCAGTACTTC
TRBJ1-4	.	.	TRBV10-2	CASSYNGDEKLFF	TGCGCCAGCAGCTACAACGGGGATGAAAAACTGTTTTTT
TRBJ2-1	TRBD2	.	TRBV19	CASISAYKAGVTYNEQFF	TGTGCCAGCATTTCCGCCTACAAAGCGGGAGTAACCTACAATGAGCAGTTCTTC
TRBJ2-2	TRBD2	once	TRBV5-4	CASSLSTSGYTGELFF	TGTGCCAGCAGCTTATCGACTAGCGGGTACACCGGGGAGCTGTTTTTT
TRBJ1-2	TRBD1	few	TRBV2	CASSMGTGSIYGYTF	TGTGCCAGCAGTATGGGGACAGGGTCCATCTATGGCTACACCTTC
TRBJ2-3	.	.	TRBV12-3/TRBV12-4	CASSLISTDTQYF	TGTGCCAGCAGTTTAATAAGCACAGATACGCAGTATTTT
TRBJ2-3	TRBD2	.	TRBV3-1/TRBV3-2	CASSQPGLLTDTQYF	TGTGCCAGCAGCCAGCCGGGACTACTCACAGATACGCAGTATTTT
TRBJ1-1	.	few	TRBV13	CASSLGGGNTEAFF	TGTGCCAGCAGCTTAGGAGGCGGGAACACTGAAGCTTTCTTT
TRBJ2-7	.	once	TRBV11-3	CASSSSWRHEQYF	TGTGCCAGCAGCTCATCGTGGAGGCACGAGCAGTACTTC
TRBJ2-3	TRBD1	.	TRBV6-5	CASTRTGIGTDTQYF	TGTGCCAGCACCAGGACAGGGATTGGAACAGATACGCAGTATTTT
TRBJ2-3	TRBD2	.	TRBV5-1	CASSRSGGSTDTQYF	TGCGCCAGCAGCCGCAGCGGGGGTAGCACAGATACGCAGTATTTT
TRBJ1-1	.	few	TRBV27	CASRYTEGTEAFF	TGTGCCAGTCGATATACGGAGGGGACTGAAGCTTTCTTT
TRBJ1-4	TRBD1	.	TRBV7-9	CASSLGQGEGEKLFF	TGTGCCAGCAGCTTAGGACAGGGCGAAGGGGAAAAACTGTTTTTT
TRBJ1-1	.	.	TRBV19	CASKEDSNTEAFF	TGTGCCAGTAAGGAAGACTCGAACACTGAAGCTTTCTTT
TRBJ1-4	TRBD1	.	TRBV4-1	CASSLTGTGGEKLFF	TGCGCCAGCAGCCTTACCGGGACAGGGGGCGAAAAACTGTTTTTT
TRBJ2-1	TRBD2	.	TRBV19	CASSIPGRGGYNEQFF	TGTGCCAGTAGTATCCCCGGGCGGGGGGGATACAATGAGCAGTTCTTC
TRBJ2-7	TRBD1	.	TRBV27	CASSLSVRAGGQPYEQYF	TGTGCCAGCAGTTTATCGGTACGTGCAGGGGGACAACCCTACGAGCAGTACTTC
TRBJ2-5	TRBD2	.	TRBV4-1	CASSQVLAAPGTQYF	TGCGCCAGCAGCCAGGTACTAGCGGCCCCCGGGACCCAGTACTTC
TRBJ1-6	TRBD1	.	TRBV9	CASSRGLENSPLHF	TGTGCCAGCAGCAGGGGGCTTGAGAATTCACCCCTCCACTTT
TRBJ1-2	.	.	TRBV19	CASKERANYGYTF	TGTGCCAGTAAAGAGCGAGCTAACTATGGCTACACCTTC
TRBJ2-1	.	.	TRBV19	CASSLDRTVSYNEQFF	TGTGCCAGTAGCCTAGACCGAACCGTCTCCTACAATGAGCAGTTCTTC
TRBJ2-2	.	many	TRBV27	CASSWQPYRVFTGELFF	TGTGCCAGCAGTTGGCAACCATACAGGGTGTTCACCGGGGAGCTGTTTTTT
TRBJ1-1	.	.	TRBV7-2	CASSLNSGVTEAFF	TGTGCCAGCAGCTTAAATTCAGGGGTAACTGAAGCTTTCTTT
TRBJ2-7	.	.	TRBV10-2	CASSRDGGVYEQYF	TGCGCCAGCAGTCGGGACGGGGGAGTTTACGAGCAGTACTTC
TRBJ1-4	TRBD1	.	TRBV27	CASAHGQANEKLFF	TGTGCCAGCGCTCACGGACAGGCTAATGAAAAACTGTTTTTT